Listed below are T cell receptor beta chains from one sample, sequenced in a study of blood T cell repertoires in COVID-19. Sequenced by immunoSEQ multiplex PCR; TCRdb stores in-frame clones only, minus some. The table records over 110,000 clones, about three quarters of them present only once. The sample was peripheral blood. These TCRs come from a woman aged 55-70 years with acute or convalescent COVID-19. Each CDR3 is given with its conserved first and last residue. The D gene is left open where the match is weak. The size entry is marked missing in some rows and otherwise reads once, few, many or a size class.

CDR3 length: 14; J gene: TRBJ2-1; clone size: .; D gene: TRBD2; V gene: TRBV3-1/TRBV3-2; CDR3 DNA: TGTGCCAGCAGCAGGCTAGCGGGAGAACATGAGCAGTTCTTC; CDR3 protein: CASSRLAGEHEQFF
CDR3 length: 16; J gene: TRBJ2-1; clone size: few; D gene: TRBD2; V gene: TRBV6-5; CDR3 DNA: TGTGCCAGCAGTTCAAGGACTAGCGGGTCCTACAATGAGCAGTTCTTC; CDR3 protein: CASSSRTSGSYNEQFF
CDR3 length: 14; J gene: TRBJ2-1; clone size: .; D gene: .; V gene: TRBV27; CDR3 DNA: TGTGCCAGCAGTCCCCGGATAGGACTGGATGAGCAGTTCTTC; CDR3 protein: CASSPRIGLDEQFF
CDR3 length: 15; J gene: TRBJ2-1; clone size: once; D gene: .; V gene: TRBV6-5; CDR3 DNA: TGTGCCAGCAGTTACTCCAGCCTCGGGGTCAATGAGCAGTTCTTC; CDR3 protein: CASSYSSLGVNEQFF
CDR3 length: 16; J gene: TRBJ1-2; clone size: once; D gene: .; V gene: TRBV5-1; CDR3 DNA: TGCGCCAGCAGCACCTCGCGGGGAACGACTAACTATGGCTACACCTTC; CDR3 protein: CASSTSRGTTNYGYTF
CDR3 length: 18; J gene: TRBJ2-1; clone size: .; D gene: TRBD2; V gene: TRBV18; CDR3 DNA: TGTGCCAGCTCACCACAAGTAGCGGGAGGGCCCTCCTACAATGAGCAGTTCTTC; CDR3 protein: CASSPQVAGGPSYNEQFF
CDR3 length: 15; J gene: TRBJ2-3; clone size: .; D gene: TRBD2; V gene: TRBV20-1; CDR3 DNA: TGCAGTGCTAGTAGTGCGCGGGAGGTTAGAGATACGCAGTATTTT; CDR3 protein: CSASSAREVRDTQYF
CDR3 length: 14; J gene: TRBJ2-1; clone size: .; D gene: TRBD2; V gene: TRBV6-5; CDR3 DNA: TGTGCCAGCAGTTACTGGCCGGGGGGAGGGGAGCAGTTCTTC; CDR3 protein: CASSYWPGGGEQFF
CDR3 length: 17; J gene: TRBJ1-2; clone size: .; D gene: TRBD1; V gene: TRBV9; CDR3 DNA: TGTGCCAGCAGCGTAGGGACAGGGGGCGCCCCTAACTATGGCTACACCTTC; CDR3 protein: CASSVGTGGAPNYGYTF
CDR3 length: 15; J gene: TRBJ2-5; clone size: .; D gene: .; V gene: TRBV29-1; CDR3 DNA: TGCAGCGTTGATGGCAGGGCCAAGGGGCAAGAGACCCAGTACTTC; CDR3 protein: CSVDGRAKGQETQYF
CDR3 length: 12; J gene: TRBJ1-1; clone size: .; D gene: .; V gene: TRBV28; CDR3 DNA: TGTGCCAGCAGTTTCGTTAACACTGAAGCTTTCTTT; CDR3 protein: CASSFVNTEAFF
CDR3 length: 13; J gene: TRBJ1-4; clone size: .; D gene: .; V gene: TRBV10-2; CDR3 DNA: TGCGCCACCACGGACAGCCTTAATGAAAAACTGTTTTTT; CDR3 protein: CATTDSLNEKLFF
CDR3 length: 16; J gene: TRBJ1-3; clone size: .; D gene: TRBD1; V gene: TRBV30; CDR3 DNA: TGTGCCTGGAGTCCTAAACAGGGGGGCTGGAGGAACACCATATATTTT; CDR3 protein: CAWSPKQGGWRNTIYF
CDR3 length: 13; J gene: TRBJ2-7; clone size: .; D gene: TRBD2; V gene: TRBV12-3/TRBV12-4; CDR3 DNA: TGTGCCAGTCCCTCGGGAGGGCCCCGCGAGCAGTACTTC; CDR3 protein: CASPSGGPREQYF
CDR3 length: 11; J gene: TRBJ2-1; clone size: .; D gene: .; V gene: TRBV18; CDR3 DNA: TGTGCCAGCTCACCAGTAGATGAGCAGTTCTTC; CDR3 protein: CASSPVDEQFF
CDR3 length: 17; J gene: TRBJ2-1; clone size: .; D gene: TRBD2; V gene: TRBV3-1/TRBV3-2; CDR3 DNA: TGTGCCAGCAGCCAAGAGCCGACTAGCGGGAGTGGAAATGAGCAGTTCTTC; CDR3 protein: CASSQEPTSGSGNEQFF
CDR3 length: 17; J gene: TRBJ2-1; clone size: few; D gene: TRBD1; V gene: TRBV5-6; CDR3 DNA: TGTGCCAGCAGTTCCACCGAAGGGACAGGGTTATTAAATGAGCAGTTCTTC; CDR3 protein: CASSSTEGTGLLNEQFF
CDR3 length: 15; J gene: TRBJ1-2; clone size: .; D gene: .; V gene: TRBV6-6; CDR3 DNA: TGTGCCAGCAGTTATCCGGGGGAAAGGGTCTATGGCTACACCTTC; CDR3 protein: CASSYPGERVYGYTF
CDR3 length: 15; J gene: TRBJ2-7; clone size: .; D gene: TRBD2; V gene: TRBV19; CDR3 DNA: TGTGCCAGTAGCCAATATAGCGGGATCTCCTACGAGCAGTACTTC; CDR3 protein: CASSQYSGISYEQYF
CDR3 length: 14; J gene: TRBJ1-2; clone size: .; D gene: .; V gene: TRBV3-1/TRBV3-2; CDR3 DNA: TGTGCCAGCAGCCGAACAGGGAATAACTATGGCTACACCTTC; CDR3 protein: CASSRTGNNYGYTF
CDR3 length: 13; J gene: TRBJ1-1; clone size: once; D gene: TRBD1; V gene: TRBV30; CDR3 DNA: TGTGCCTGCGGGAGACAGGGGTTGACTGAAGCTTTCTTT; CDR3 protein: CACGRQGLTEAFF
CDR3 length: 14; J gene: TRBJ2-5; clone size: .; D gene: .; V gene: TRBV5-1; CDR3 DNA: TGCGCCAGCAGCGGACGAGGGACTTCAGAGACCCAGTACTTC; CDR3 protein: CASSGRGTSETQYF
CDR3 length: 14; J gene: TRBJ2-7; clone size: .; D gene: TRBD1; V gene: TRBV29-1; CDR3 DNA: TGCAGCGTTCTAGGGACAGGGGCGTCTGCCGAGCAGTACTTC; CDR3 protein: CSVLGTGASAEQYF
CDR3 length: 17; J gene: TRBJ2-7; clone size: .; D gene: .; V gene: TRBV10-3; CDR3 DNA: TGTGCCATCAAGGATAGCGGAATTAGAGGGAGCTCCTACGAGCAGTACTTC; CDR3 protein: CAIKDSGIRGSSYEQYF
CDR3 length: 15; J gene: TRBJ1-3; clone size: .; D gene: TRBD1; V gene: TRBV27; CDR3 DNA: TGTGCCAGCAGCTTGACAGGGCTGACTGGAAACACCATATATTTT; CDR3 protein: CASSLTGLTGNTIYF
CDR3 length: 16; J gene: TRBJ1-6; clone size: .; D gene: .; V gene: TRBV9; CDR3 DNA: TGTGCCAGCAGCGTAGAAAGCGGCCTGGGGGGGCCCCCTCTCCACTTT; CDR3 protein: CASSVESGLGGPPLHF
CDR3 length: 16; J gene: TRBJ2-1; clone size: .; D gene: .; V gene: TRBV7-9; CDR3 DNA: TGTGCCAGCAGCTTAGTTGGGGCGTACGGGTACAATGAGCAGTTCTTC; CDR3 protein: CASSLVGAYGYNEQFF
CDR3 length: 13; J gene: TRBJ1-1; clone size: .; D gene: TRBD1; V gene: TRBV9; CDR3 DNA: TGTGCCAGCAGCGTAAGGGACAGGGTGGATGCTTTCTTT; CDR3 protein: CASSVRDRVDAFF
CDR3 length: 15; J gene: TRBJ1-2; clone size: .; D gene: .; V gene: TRBV6-1; CDR3 DNA: TGTGCCAGCAGTGAAGTCGCAGCGGGGCGGGATGGCTACACCTTC; CDR3 protein: CASSEVAAGRDGYTF
CDR3 length: 15; J gene: TRBJ1-1; clone size: .; D gene: .; V gene: TRBV5-1; CDR3 DNA: TGCGCCAGCAGCTTAGGGGGAAGAGGGCGCCTTGAAGCTTTCTTT; CDR3 protein: CASSLGGRGRLEAFF
CDR3 length: 14; J gene: TRBJ2-7; clone size: .; D gene: .; V gene: TRBV6-2/TRBV6-3; CDR3 DNA: TGTGCCAGCAGTTATGCGGGATTAAACTACGAGCAGTACTTC; CDR3 protein: CASSYAGLNYEQYF
CDR3 length: 15; J gene: TRBJ1-2; clone size: .; D gene: TRBD1; V gene: TRBV30; CDR3 DNA: TGTGCCTGTACCGGGACAGGGACTTTTTATGGTGGCTACACCTTC; CDR3 protein: CACTGTGTFYGGYTF
CDR3 length: 12; J gene: TRBJ2-5; clone size: .; D gene: .; V gene: TRBV6-5; CDR3 DNA: TGTGCCAGCACAGGAGGGTCAGAGACCCAGTACTTC; CDR3 protein: CASTGGSETQYF
CDR3 length: 13; J gene: TRBJ1-5; clone size: .; D gene: .; V gene: TRBV7-2; CDR3 DNA: TGTGCCAGCAGCTTAGTAGGGAGGCAGCCCCAGCATTTT; CDR3 protein: CASSLVGRQPQHF
CDR3 length: 13; J gene: TRBJ2-3; clone size: .; D gene: .; V gene: TRBV7-8; CDR3 DNA: TGTGCCAGCAGCTTAGCCTTGCGGGATACGCAGTATTTT; CDR3 protein: CASSLALRDTQYF
CDR3 length: 13; J gene: TRBJ1-2; clone size: .; D gene: TRBD1; V gene: TRBV2; CDR3 DNA: TGTGCCAGCGTAAAGGGGGCTGACTATGGCTACACCTTC; CDR3 protein: CASVKGADYGYTF
CDR3 length: 15; J gene: TRBJ1-1; clone size: .; D gene: .; V gene: TRBV5-5; CDR3 DNA: TGTGCCAGCAGCATCCTTTTGGCAGGAGGAGTGGAAGCTTTCTTT; CDR3 protein: CASSILLAGGVEAFF
CDR3 length: 12; J gene: TRBJ1-2; clone size: .; D gene: .; V gene: TRBV12-3/TRBV12-4; CDR3 DNA: TGTGCCAGCAGTCAAGACTCTTTTGGCTACACCTTC; CDR3 protein: CASSQDSFGYTF
CDR3 length: 13; J gene: TRBJ1-5; clone size: .; D gene: TRBD1; V gene: TRBV10-3; CDR3 DNA: TGTGCCGCAGGGGGTACAAGCAATCAGCCCCAGCATTTT; CDR3 protein: CAAGGTSNQPQHF
CDR3 length: 16; J gene: TRBJ1-5; clone size: .; D gene: .; V gene: TRBV9; CDR3 DNA: TGTGCCAGCAGCGTAGACGCGGGGCTCTTCAATCAGCCCCAGCATTTT; CDR3 protein: CASSVDAGLFNQPQHF
CDR3 length: 16; J gene: TRBJ1-2; clone size: .; D gene: TRBD1; V gene: TRBV3-1/TRBV3-2; CDR3 DNA: TGTGCCAGCAGCACGTGGGACAGCTTAGCTAACTATGGCTACACCTTC; CDR3 protein: CASSTWDSLANYGYTF
CDR3 length: 17; J gene: TRBJ2-2; clone size: .; D gene: .; V gene: TRBV7-9; CDR3 DNA: TGTGCCAGCAGCTTAGAGCTGCCACTAGCCTACACCGGGGAGCTGTTTTTT; CDR3 protein: CASSLELPLAYTGELFF
CDR3 length: 17; J gene: TRBJ2-3; clone size: .; D gene: TRBD1; V gene: TRBV7-9; CDR3 DNA: TGTGCCAGCAGCGCGGACAGGGGAGCGGCTAGCACAGATACGCAGTATTTT; CDR3 protein: CASSADRGAASTDTQYF
CDR3 length: 16; J gene: TRBJ2-1; clone size: .; D gene: TRBD2; V gene: TRBV7-6; CDR3 DNA: TGTGCCAGCAGCTCCCTGGCGGGAGGGACTTCCAATGAGCAGTTCTTC; CDR3 protein: CASSSLAGGTSNEQFF
CDR3 length: 14; J gene: TRBJ2-5; clone size: .; D gene: .; V gene: TRBV14; CDR3 DNA: TGTGCCAGCAGCCGCTCCCTGGCCCAAGAGACCCAGTACTTC; CDR3 protein: CASSRSLAQETQYF
CDR3 length: 14; J gene: TRBJ1-1; clone size: .; D gene: .; V gene: TRBV7-2; CDR3 DNA: TGTGCCAGCAGCTTGGGGCAGGATTGGACTGAAGCTTTCTTT; CDR3 protein: CASSLGQDWTEAFF
CDR3 length: 14; J gene: TRBJ2-7; clone size: once; D gene: TRBD2; V gene: TRBV5-1; CDR3 DNA: TGCGCCAGCAGCCCCCGTGGGAGGGCCCACGAGCAGTACTTC; CDR3 protein: CASSPRGRAHEQYF